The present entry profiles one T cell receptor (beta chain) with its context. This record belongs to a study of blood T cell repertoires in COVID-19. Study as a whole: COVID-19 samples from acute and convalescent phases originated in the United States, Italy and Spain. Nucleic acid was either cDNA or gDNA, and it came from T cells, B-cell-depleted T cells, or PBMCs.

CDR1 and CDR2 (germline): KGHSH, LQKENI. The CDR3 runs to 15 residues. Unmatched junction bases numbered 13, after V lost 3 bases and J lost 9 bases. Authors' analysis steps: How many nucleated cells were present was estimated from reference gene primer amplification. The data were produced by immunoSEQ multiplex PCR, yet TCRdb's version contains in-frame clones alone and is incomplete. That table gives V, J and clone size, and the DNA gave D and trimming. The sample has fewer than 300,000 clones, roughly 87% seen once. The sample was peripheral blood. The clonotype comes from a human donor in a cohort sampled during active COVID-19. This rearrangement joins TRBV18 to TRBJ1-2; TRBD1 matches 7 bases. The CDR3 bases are TGTGCCAGCTCACCTTTCGGGTCTCCGGGACAGAGCTACACCTTC. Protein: CASSPFGSPGQSYTF.